The clone carrying this TCR beta chain was seen a handful of times. The entry originates in a study of cytomegalovirus exposure and HLA in healthy donors. This PCR relied on a set of 60 Vbeta primers and 13 Jbeta primers. Here immunoSEQ multiplex PCR was the method, and the copy in TCRdb shows in-frame clones only, minus some. The sample yields over 75,000 clones, 55% to 65% seen once. CDR1 MGHRA and CDR2 YSYEKL come from the germline V gene. The ends were cut back, 0 bases at V and 3 bases at J, with 5 bases in the middle. The CDR3 loop spans 13 amino acids. V usage is TRBV4-1 and J usage is TRBJ2-5; unclear D gene. This TCR came from a human donor in good health. Sequencing was carried out using PBMCs. CDR3 nucleotides: TGCGCCAGCAGCCAAGATACTGAAGAGACCCAGTACTTC. Its protein product is CASSQDTEETQYF.